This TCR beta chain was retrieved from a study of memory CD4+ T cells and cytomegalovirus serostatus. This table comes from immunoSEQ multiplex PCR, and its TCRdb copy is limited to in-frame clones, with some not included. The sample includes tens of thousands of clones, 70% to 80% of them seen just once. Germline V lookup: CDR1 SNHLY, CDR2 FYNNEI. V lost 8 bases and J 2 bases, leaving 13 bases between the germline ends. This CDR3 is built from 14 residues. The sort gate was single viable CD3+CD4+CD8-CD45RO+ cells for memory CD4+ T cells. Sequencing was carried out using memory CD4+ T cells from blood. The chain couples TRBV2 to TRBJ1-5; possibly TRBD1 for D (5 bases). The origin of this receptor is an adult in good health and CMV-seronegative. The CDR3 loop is CASSVLGGNQPQHF. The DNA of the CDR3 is TGTGCCAGCTCGGTCCTAGGGGGCAATCAGCCCCAGCATTTT.